The clone carrying this TCR beta chain was counted a single time. In the study's own analysis: Cell counts per sample came from amplifying reference gene primers. Profiling relied on immunoSEQ multiplex PCR, and the TCRdb table lists in-frame clones only, not all of them. From that table come the V and J calls and clone size; the DNA was used to work out D and trimming. The table has around 78,000 clones, roughly 87% seen once. This sample is drawn from a study of blood T cell repertoires in COVID-19. Turning to the study itself: Spain, Italy and the United States supplied samples that represented acute and convalescent COVID-19. PBMCs, B-cell-depleted T cells, or T cells provided the cDNA or gDNA that made up the material.

There are 13 residues in the CDR3. The V gene's germline CDR1 is SGHAT and CDR2 FQNNGV. With 1 base clipped from V and 7 bases from J, the junction kept 3 bases outside the gene matches. The sample comprised peripheral blood. The origin of this receptor is a human donor in a cohort sampled during active COVID-19. V gene TRBV11-2 combines with J gene TRBJ2-7; 8 bases match TRBD2. CDR3 nucleotides: TGTGCCAGCAGCTTAGGGGGACTAGTTGAGCAGTACTTC. Its translation: CASSLGGLVEQYF.